The rows below give T cell receptor beta chains drawn from one sample of a study of shared T cell receptors in the human thymus. This table comes from immunoSEQ multiplex PCR, and its TCRdb copy is limited to in-frame clones, with some not included. Of 700,000 or so clones listed, over 75% are singletons. These data are also associated with another study on human thymus T cells.

The sample consisted of thymocytes. The receptors derive from a girl in the first two years of life with a congenital heart defect. CDR3s include the opening cysteine and the closing phenylalanine or tryptophan. Fields, in order: D gene, CDR3 length, V gene, J gene, clone size, CDR3 DNA, CDR3 protein. A D gene is named only where the DNA matches it firmly. Clone sizes are given selectively: once, few, many, or a class where the clone is expanded.

>.|12|TRBV27|TRBJ1-1|.
TGTGCCAGCGGGCTCCTCAGGGGTGAAGCTTTCTTT
CASGLLRGEAFF
>TRBD1|13|TRBV6-1|TRBJ1-2|.
TGTGCCAGCAGCGTTGGGACAGGGCATGGCTACACCTTC
CASSVGTGHGYTF
>.|10|TRBV20-1|TRBJ1-1|.
TGCAGTGGCCTTCGAGCTGAAGCTTTCTTT
CSGLRAEAFF
>TRBD1|19|TRBV28|TRBJ1-5|.
TGTGCCAGCAGTCACCCACTCGTTACAGGGGGAATTAGGAATCAGCCCCAGCATTTT
CASSHPLVTGGIRNQPQHF
>.|13|TRBV5-6|TRBJ2-7|.
TGTGCCAGCAGCTTGAGACATCTACGGGAGCAGTACTTC
CASSLRHLREQYF
>TRBD1|13|TRBV6-5|TRBJ1-2|few
TGTGCCAGCAGTCGGGACAGGGGTATTGGCTACACCTTC
CASSRDRGIGYTF
>.|15|TRBV7-6|TRBJ2-1|.
TGTGCCAGCAGCTTAGTCTGGGAAAGGGGCAATGAGCAGTTCTTC
CASSLVWERGNEQFF
>TRBD1|14|TRBV6-5|TRBJ2-1|.
TGTGCCAGCACGACCGGGACAGCCGACAATGAGCAGTTCTTC
CASTTGTADNEQFF
>.|13|TRBV18|TRBJ2-7|.
TGTGCCAGCTCACCACGACAGGCTGTTGCGCAGTACTTC
CASSPRQAVAQYF
>.|16|TRBV6-6|TRBJ1-2|.
TGTGCCAGCATCCCCAACGGGACTACAGAGGGAACTGGCTACACCTTC
CASIPNGTTEGTGYTF
>TRBD1|17|TRBV7-8|TRBJ1-1|.
TGTGCCAGCAGCTCCACCCCTCCGACAGGGGGACACACTGAAGCTTTCTTT
CASSSTPPTGGHTEAFF
>.|12|TRBV5-4|TRBJ2-5|few
TGTGCCAGCAGCTTCGGGGTAGAGACCCAGTACTTC
CASSFGVETQYF
>.|16|TRBV9|TRBJ2-5|.
TGTGCCAGCAGCGCCCAGCTGAGGACAGAGCAAGAGACCCAGTACTTC
CASSAQLRTEQETQYF
>TRBD2|16|TRBV5-6|TRBJ2-1|.
TGTGCCAGCCGTGGTGGGCTAGCGGACACCTACAATGAGCAGTTCTTC
CASRGGLADTYNEQFF
>.|12|TRBV30|TRBJ2-7|.
TGTGCCTGCGGGAGTCTTGCCGACGAGCAGTACTTC
CACGSLADEQYF
>TRBD2|19|TRBV7-2|TRBJ2-3|few
TGTGCCAGCAGCCTTACCGGGACTAGCGGGGGGGCGGGGACAGATACGCAGTATTTT
CASSLTGTSGGAGTDTQYF
>TRBD2|18|TRBV12-5|TRBJ2-2|.
TGTGCTAGTGGTTTGGATAGCGGGGGGGATATCCACACCGGGGAGCTGTTTTTT
CASGLDSGGDIHTGELFF
>.|15|TRBV2|TRBJ1-1|.
TGTGCCAGCAGTGAAACGGGAGGGGATTACACTGAAGCTTTCTTT
CASSETGGDYTEAFF
>TRBD1|18|TRBV6-1|TRBJ2-1|.
TGTGCCAGCAGTGGGCTCGACAGGGCATCGGGTTTAGGGAATGAGCAGTTCTTC
CASSGLDRASGLGNEQFF
>TRBD1|16|TRBV6-6|TRBJ2-7|.
TGTGCCAGCAGTCCAGGCCAAGGGACAGGGAGAGACGAGCAGTACTTC
CASSPGQGTGRDEQYF
>TRBD1|18|TRBV5-1|TRBJ1-1|.
TGCGCCAGCAGCTCCCTGGGGACAGAACGGTGGATGAACACTGAAGCTTTCTTT
CASSSLGTERWMNTEAFF
>TRBD1|16|TRBV7-9|TRBJ2-3|.
TGTGCCAGCAGCCTTTGGGACAGGGAGGATCGAGGTACGCAGTATTTT
CASSLWDREDRGTQYF
>.|13|TRBV10-3|TRBJ1-5|.
TGTGCCACCGGATGGACAGTTAATCAGCCCCAGCATTTT
CATGWTVNQPQHF
>.|14|TRBV5-6|TRBJ2-5|few
TGTGCCAGCACCCCCGGCGTAGGGGTAGAGACCCAGTACTTC
CASTPGVGVETQYF
>.|16|TRBV11-2|TRBJ2-5|.
TGTGCCAGCAGCTTAGCTAGGGGGGGACACAGGAGTACCCAGTACTTC
CASSLARGGHRSTQYF
>.|11|TRBV7-2|TRBJ1-2|once
TGTGCCAGCAGGGGGCAGTATGGCTACACCTTC
CASRGQYGYTF
>.|13|TRBV4-3|TRBJ1-2|.
TGCGCCAGCCGCCACCGAGAGGGGGTTGGCTACACCTTC
CASRHREGVGYTF
>TRBD1|20|TRBV27|TRBJ1-2|.
TGTGCCAGCAGTGAGAAGGGACAGGGGGCGAGGAAAAGGGGAAACTATGGCTACACCTTC
CASSEKGQGARKRGNYGYTF
>TRBD1|16|TRBV15|TRBJ2-2|.
TGTGCCACCAGCGCCCGGGGACAGACGAACACCGGGGAGCTGTTTTTT
CATSARGQTNTGELFF
>.|14|TRBV6-1|TRBJ1-2|few
TGTGCCAGCAGTGAAGGGGGCTGGGGCTATGGCTACACCTTC
CASSEGGWGYGYTF
>.|15|TRBV30|TRBJ1-2|.
TGTGCCTGGATACCCCGGACAGAGGATAACTATGGCTACACCTTC
CAWIPRTEDNYGYTF
>.|14|TRBV6-1|TRBJ1-2|once
TGTGCCAGCAGTGAAGCGCGGGTTATCTATGGCTACACCTTC
CASSEARVIYGYTF
>.|14|TRBV4-3|TRBJ1-1|.
TGCGCCAGCAGCCATGCCTGGGGGCTGGCCCAAGCTTTCTTT
CASSHAWGLAQAFF
>TRBD2|13|TRBV6-1|TRBJ2-7|.
TGTGCCAGCAGTAAGCGGGGGGGCTACGAGCAGTACTTC
CASSKRGGYEQYF
>TRBD2|19|TRBV28|TRBJ2-2|.
TGTGCCAGCAGTTTTGTGGTGCGGGTTGGGGAGGGGTACACCGGGGAGCTGTTTTTT
CASSFVVRVGEGYTGELFF
>.|18|TRBV7-3|TRBJ2-6|.
TGTGCCAGCAGCTTAGGGGACACCTCATACTCTGGGGCCAACGTCCTGACTTTC
CASSLGDTSYSGANVLTF
>.|13|TRBV10-1|TRBJ2-7|.
TGCGCCAGCAGTCATGACGGGTCCTACGAGCAGTACTTC
CASSHDGSYEQYF
>.|18|TRBV7-4|TRBJ1-1|.
TGTGCCAGCAGCTTTTATCCGTCCGGGGAAAGGTGGGACACTGAAGCTTTCTTT
CASSFYPSGERWDTEAFF
>.|23|TRBV27|TRBJ1-2|.
TGTGCCAGCAGTTTTTTGGGTGAAGCCAAATTAGGGGCTTCTACCTTAGCTAACTATGGCTACACCTTC
CASSFLGEAKLGASTLANYGYTF
>.|15|TRBV2|TRBJ1-1|.
TGTGCCACCCTAGTCCCCCATGTGATGAACACTGAAGCTTTCTTT
CATLVPHVMNTEAFF
>.|12|TRBV6-1|TRBJ1-1|.
TGTGCCAGCAGTGAAGGACTGACTGAAGCTTTCTTT
CASSEGLTEAFF
>.|12|TRBV7-9|TRBJ1-2|.
TGTGCCAGCAGCTTACAGGGCTCTGTAGTCACCTTC
CASSLQGSVVTF
>.|15|TRBV4-1|TRBJ1-1|.
TGCGCCAGCAGCCAGCGACAGGCTATGAACACTGAAGCTTTCTTT
CASSQRQAMNTEAFF